The 24 T cell receptor beta chains below come from one sample, sequenced in a study of OX40 agonist ivuxolimab in advanced cancers. Some clones are missing from TCRdb's copy, which holds only in-frame ones; the method was immunoSEQ multiplex PCR. This table holds tens of thousands of clones, 70% to 90% found once. The specimen was CD4+ or CD8+ T cells sorted from blood, collected in a trial of the OX40 agonist ivuxolimab. The receptors derive from an adult with an advanced solid tumor such as melanoma, head and neck, liver or kidney cancer.

V is TRBV29-1 and J is TRBJ2-3; D is uncertain. Per the germline V gene, CDR1 is SQVTM and CDR2 is ANQGSEA. V shed 3 bases and J shed 0 bases, with 7 bases lying between them. The CDR3 extends over 13 amino acids. The CDR3 loop is CSVDKLSTDTQYF. CDR3 nucleotide sequence: TGCAGCGTTGACAAGCTTAGCACAGATACGCAGTATTTT.

In its sample, this clone was seen a few times. The rearrangement uses TRBV7-9 and TRBJ1-4; 7 nucleotides match TRBD1. The germline V gene has CDR1 SEHNR and CDR2 FQNEAQ (reference sequence). J was trimmed by 7 bases and V by 0 bases; bases with no gene match: 8. CDR3 length: 16 amino acids. The CDR3 coding sequence is TGTGCCAGCAGCTTAGCCCTGACAGGGAGGGCTGAAAAACTGTTTTTT. Protein product: CASSLALTGRAEKLFF.

This clone was counted a few times. This chain uses TRBV29-1 with TRBJ1-4; D is undetermined. In germline, CDR1 is SQVTM, CDR2 ANQGSEA. V lost 4 bases and J lost 3, with 9 bases in between. This CDR3 region has 13 residues. The DNA of the CDR3 is TGCAGCGTTGCTTACGGTTCTAATGAAAAACTGTTTTTT. This sequence encodes CSVAYGSNEKLFF.

The chain uses TRBV5-1 and TRBJ2-1, with TRBD2 matching over 12 bases. This CDR3 contains 15 residues. V trimming: 4 bases; J trimming: 7 bases; junction bases outside the gene matches: 6. Germline CDR1 SGHRS, CDR2 YFSETQ. The CDR3 DNA reads TGCGCCAGCAGCACTAGCGGGGGGAGTGGAAATGAGCAGTTCTTC. This encodes CASSTSGGSGNEQFF.

The DNA of the CDR3 is TGTGCCAGCAGGCCCGCCGGGGCAGCATCCCCAGGCAATGAGCAGTTCTTC. Translating it yields CASRPAGAASPGNEQFF. This sequence joins TRBV7-2 and TRBJ2-1, with D perhaps assigned TRBD1 or TRBD2 (5 bases each). Trimming removed 6 bases from V and 6 bases from J, with 24 bases in between. The CDR3 has 17 amino acids. Germline V lookup: CDR1 SGHTA, CDR2 FQGNSA.

The chain carries TRBV7-2 and TRBJ1-6; unclear D gene. This CDR3 is built from 12 residues. Trimming pared 3 bases from V and 5 bases from J, leaving 2 bases between. The germline CDR1 and CDR2 sequences are SGHTA and FQGNSA. DNA for the CDR3: TGTGCCAGCAGCTTGGATAATTCACCCCTCCACTTT. Its translation is CASSLDNSPLHF. Drawing the rest from reference TRBV7-2 and TRBJ1-6, the complete variable domain is GAGVSQSPSNKVTEKGKDVELRCDPISGHTALYWYRQSLGQGLEFLIYFQGNSAPDKSGLPSDRFSAERTGGSVSTLTIQRTQQEDSAVYLCASSLDNSPLHFGNGTRLTVT.

This rearrangement joins TRBV14 to TRBJ1-6; D uncertain. The CDR3 covers 14 residues. Trimming pared 0 bases from V and 6 bases from J, leaving 6 bases between. The germline CDR1 and CDR2 sequences are SGHDN and FVKESK. CDR3 protein: CASSQEGINSPLHF. The CDR3 nucleotides read TGTGCCAGCAGCCAAGAAGGGATTAATTCACCCCTCCACTTT.

Only one count was recorded for this clone. The chain joins TRBV28 to TRBJ2-1; D unresolved. The CDR3 totals 13 residues. Deletions cut 6 bases from V and 0 bases from J, with 6 bases between. Germline assignment: CDR1 MDHEN and CDR2 SYDVKM. For the CDR3, the DNA is TGTGCCAGCAGCGGGCGCTCCTACAATGAGCAGTTCTTC. This translates into CASSGRSYNEQFF.

The chain couples TRBV11-2 to TRBJ1-6; maybe TRBD1 (6 bases). Trimming removed 4 bases from V and 9 bases from J, with 10 bases in between. The CDR3 has 13 amino acids. Germline-derived CDR1 and CDR2 are SGHAT and FQNNGV. Here the CDR3 DNA reads TGTGCCAGCAGCTCTACAGGGTCTTCACCCCTCCACTTT. Translation gives CASSSTGSSPLHF. Combining the CDR3 with reference TRBV11-2 and TRBJ1-6 gives the whole variable domain EAGVAQSPRYKIIEKRQSVAFWCNPISGHATLYWYQQILGQGPKLLIQFQNNGVVDDSQLPKDRFSAERLKGVDSTLKIQPAKLEDSAVYLCASSSTGSSPLHFGNGTRLTVT.

V is TRBV9 and J is TRBJ2-3; D may be TRBD2 (5 bases). Per germline, CDR1 SGDLS and CDR2 YYNGEE. There are 14 residues in the CDR3. The germline V and J ends were trimmed by 7 bases and 6 bases, with 18 bases remaining between them. The CDR3 region has the DNA TGTGCCAGCGGCCCCCCGGGGAACTGGGATACGCAGTATTTT. It specifies CASGPPGNWDTQYF. Variable domain in full (rest from reference TRBV9 and TRBJ2-3): DSGVTQTPKHLITATGQRVTLRCSPRSGDLSVYWYQQSLDQGLQFLIQYYNGEERAKGNILERFSAQQFPDLHSELNLSSLELGDSALYFCASGPPGNWDTQYFGPGTRLTVL.

The count of this clone is one. The gene calls are TRBV6-4 and TRBJ1-1, with D possibly being TRBD1 (6 bases). V was cut by 3 bases and J by 1 base, with 12 bases left in between. This CDR3 spans 15 amino acids. Germline values: CDR1 MRHNA, CDR2 SNTAGT. The CDR3 bases are TGTGCCAGCAGTGAGCAGGGGTGGGGGAACACTGAAGCTTTCTTT. This sequence encodes CASSEQGWGNTEAFF.

The chain couples TRBV2 to TRBJ1-4; D is uncertain. Germline V gives CDR1 SNHLY, CDR2 FYNNEI. The V and J ends lost 2 bases and 7 bases respectively, with 17 bases between them. CDR3 size: 16 residues. The CDR3 reads CASSEKSPGMGEKLFF. The CDR3 nucleotides are TGTGCCAGCAGTGAAAAATCACCGGGAATGGGTGAAAAACTGTTTTTT.

The chain recombines TRBV18 with TRBJ2-3; D remains unclear. The CDR3 is 16 residues long. Germline-derived CDR1 and CDR2 are KGHSH and LQKENI. V lost 3 bases and J 4 bases, leaving 17 bases between the germline ends. CDR3 DNA: TGTGCCAGCTCACCTGTTTTTTTTAGGTTGGCAGATACGCAGTATTTT. As protein: CASSPVFFRLADTQYF.

This clone has more than one count but fewer than ten. V usage is TRBV28 and J usage is TRBJ2-1; 8 bases map to TRBD1. Trimming cost V 4 bases and J 8 bases; bases outside gene matches: 13. Germline V gene lookup returns CDR1 MDHEN and CDR2 SYDVKM. This CDR3 has 16 residues. CDR3 nucleotide sequence: TGTGCCAGCAGTTATAAGTTTGGGACAGGAAACCATGAGCAGTTCTTC. Its protein is CASSYKFGTGNHEQFF.

The chain recombines TRBV6-5 with TRBJ1-1; D gene uncertain. The V end lost 5 bases, the J end lost 2 bases, and 12 bases lay between the germline ends. This CDR3 region has 14 residues. CDR1 MNHEY and CDR2 SVGAGI come from the germline V gene. The CDR3 is CASSPPGTNTEAFF. As DNA, the CDR3 is TGTGCCAGCAGTCCCCCGGGAACTAACACTGAAGCTTTCTTT.

The V and J genes are TRBV5-6 and TRBJ2-5; D might be TRBD1 or TRBD2, each matching 5 bases. CDR3 length: 15 amino acids. CDR1 SGHDT and CDR2 YYEEEE come from the germline V gene. With 4 bases removed from V and 5 bases from J, the gap between germline ends came to 18 bases. DNA for the CDR3: TGTGCCAGCAGCCTGGCCGGGGCCGAGTGGGAGACCCAGTACTTC. Translated: CASSLAGAEWETQYF.

The chain carries TRBV27 and TRBJ2-7; D call uncertain. The CDR3 runs 15 residues. The V end was cut by 4 bases, the J end by 0 bases, with 13 bases between. Germline loops: CDR1 MNHEY, CDR2 SMNVEV (reference sequence). The CDR3 coding sequence is TGTGCCAGCAGTTCCCACCGCATGAGCTCCTACGAGCAGTACTTC. Its translation is CASSSHRMSSYEQYF.

V and J are TRBV19 and TRBJ2-2; tentatively, D is TRBD2 (6 bases). The CDR3 has 15 residues. The V end was cut by 3 bases, the J end by 0 bases, with 8 bases between. Germline V CDR1 and CDR2: LNHDA, SQIVND (reference sequence). The CDR3 DNA follows: TGTGCCAGTAGTATTCAGCGGGCGAACACCGGGGAGCTGTTTTTT. Its protein product is CASSIQRANTGELFF. The variable domain in full, with the rest retrieved from reference TRBV19 and TRBJ2-2, is DGGITQSPKYLFRKEGQNVTLSCEQNLNHDAMYWYRQDPGQGLRLIYYSQIVNDFQKGDIAEGYSVSREKKESFPLTVTSAQKNPTAFYLCASSIQRANTGELFFGEGSRLTVL.

The table lists this clone with a count of one. The chain links TRBV5-1 to TRBJ1-1, with no clear D. The CDR3 sequence is 14 residues long. Germline V gene sequence: CDR1 SGHRS, CDR2 YFSETQ. V lost 0 bases, J lost 0 bases, and 6 bases lay in between. The CDR3 here is CASSLATLNTEAFF. The CDR3 nucleotides are TGCGCCAGCAGCTTGGCCACCCTGAACACTGAAGCTTTCTTT.

To note about this clone: Other DNA variants within this sample encode the same CDR3. The chain couples TRBV9 to TRBJ1-6, with D perhaps matching TRBD1 (5 bases). Trimming pared 1 base from V and 6 bases from J, leaving 8 bases between. The CDR3 runs 14 residues. Germline CDR1 reads SGDLS; CDR2 reads YYNGEE. DNA for the CDR3: TGTGCCAGCAGCGTAAGGGGAGGTAATTCACCCCTCCACTTT. Amino acids: CASSVRGGNSPLHF.

The J gene is TRBJ2-5, the V gene TRBV7-2; TRBD1 matches at 8 bases. CDR1 is SGHTA and CDR2 is FQGNSA in the germline V gene. J gave up 5 bases and V 3 bases, and 11 bases lay outside the gene matches. The CDR3 is made up of 16 amino acids. The CDR3 bases are TGTGCCAGCAGCTTTTCAGGGGGCTGGAGTCAGGAGACCCAGTACTTC. Encoded protein: CASSFSGGWSQETQYF.

This rearrangement joins TRBV7-2 to TRBJ1-1, with 9 positions matching TRBD1. V lost 1 base and J lost 4; bases outside the gene matches: 10. Per germline, CDR1 SGHTA and CDR2 FQGNSA. The CDR3 length is 17 residues. The CDR3 sequence: CASSLEVGTGLGTEAFF. The CDR3 DNA follows: TGTGCCAGCAGCTTAGAGGTGGGGACAGGGCTGGGCACTGAAGCTTTCTTT.

This chain connects TRBV29-1 to TRBJ1-2; TRBD1 is a possible D gene (6 bases). Germline CDR1 is SQVTM and CDR2 is ANQGSEA. The ends were cut back, 7 bases at V and 6 bases at J, with 18 bases in the middle. CDR3 length equals 13 residues. The CDR3 sequence: CSDRPGGANGYTF. In DNA form, the CDR3 reads TGCAGCGACCGACCGGGGGGGGCGAATGGCTACACCTTC. Full variable domain (rest looked up from reference TRBV29-1 and TRBJ1-2): SAVISQKPSRDICQRGTSLTIQCQVDSQVTMMFWYRQQPGQSLTLIATANQGSEATYESGFVIDKFPISRPNLTFSTLTVSNMSPEDSSIYLCSDRPGGANGYTFGSGTRLTVV.

J is TRBJ2-1 and V is TRBV5-1; the D gene is possibly TRBD2 (7 bases). This CDR3 spans 14 amino acids. V lost 4 bases and J lost 5, with 13 bases in between. In germline, CDR1 is SGHRS, CDR2 YFSETQ. The CDR3: CASSLRGGNNEQFF. The CDR3 DNA reads as TGCGCCAGCAGCCTGAGGGGGGGTAACAATGAGCAGTTCTTC.